This TCR beta chain emerged from a study of shared clonotypes between healthy human individuals. Study as a whole: Serving as donors were two women and three men, whose ages spanned 18 to 49. Findings of the study overall: About 4.5% of naive CD4 clonotypes were common to a few donors. What naive subsets generally showed was a larger estimated richness than memory subsets showed.

A word on this clone: What it binds is unknown. This CDR3 is also generated by other DNA sequences in the sample.

Positively selected for CCR7, the CD45RO-negative cells used as naive CD8 cells excluded terminally differentiated effector memory CD45RA+ cells. It was roughly 200 ng DNA, approximately 30,000 T cell genomes, that sorted-subset replicate PCRs used. Some clones are missing from TCRdb's copy, which holds only in-frame ones; the method was immunoSEQ multiplex PCR. This repertoire shows about 2,100,000 clones, approximately 94% found once; its top ten account for about 1.8%. Sequencing was done on a sample of naive CD8+ T cells from PBMCs. This TCR was recovered from a man aged 18 to 30 in good health. Some clones in this sample may be carry-over from other donors' samples.

CDR3 bases: TGCAGCGTTGAATCGGGAAATGAGCAGTTCTTC. Residues: CSVESGNEQFF. The J gene is TRBJ2-1, the V gene TRBV29-1, with D maybe TRBD2 (5 bases). Germline lookup yields CDR1 SQVTM and CDR2 ANQGSEA. V was trimmed by 2 bases and J by 7 bases, leaving 6 bases between them. The CDR3 spans 11 residues.